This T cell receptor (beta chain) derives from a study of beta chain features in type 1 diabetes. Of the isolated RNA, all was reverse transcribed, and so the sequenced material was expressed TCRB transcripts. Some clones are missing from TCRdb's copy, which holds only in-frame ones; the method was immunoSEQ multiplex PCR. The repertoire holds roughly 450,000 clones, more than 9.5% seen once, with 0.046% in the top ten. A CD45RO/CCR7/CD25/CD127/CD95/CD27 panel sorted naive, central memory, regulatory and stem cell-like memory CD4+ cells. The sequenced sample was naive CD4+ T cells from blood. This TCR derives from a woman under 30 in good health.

The CDR3 region has the DNA TGTGCCAGCAACGACCGGGGGAGATCCTACAATGAGCAGTTCTTC. Amino acid sequence: CASNDRGRSYNEQFF. V and J are TRBV7-3 and TRBJ2-1; weak D call: TRBD2 (6 bases). This CDR3 is 15 amino acids long. Per germline, CDR1 SGHTA and CDR2 FQGTGA. V was shortened by 7 bases and J by 1 base, with 14 bases between the two germline ends.